The rows below give T cell receptor beta chains drawn from one sample of a study of T-cell memory formation after mild COVID-19. TCRdb processed the 5' RACE reads anew with MiXCR; each CDR3 protein has one entry. The sample shows about 160,000 distinct CDR3 sequences, roughly 31% of them seen only once. Sequencing was carried out using PBMCs or a T cell subset sorted from them (not recorded which). These receptors all come from an adult woman who had mild COVID-19 (a few samples of this study predate the infection). Cell type and time point are not known. Both conserved end residues are part of each CDR3. Each record gives: clone size, J gene, D gene, V gene, CDR3 protein, CDR3 DNA. D genes are given only for firm matches. A row's size may be missing; if present it is once, few, many or a size class.

.,TRBJ2-1,.,TRBV12-3/TRBV12-4,CASSPLIRGNEQFF,TGTGCCAGCAGCCCACTCATCCGGGGCAATGAGCAGTTCTTC
.,TRBJ2-7,TRBD1,TRBV20-1,CSAVDREMYEQYF,TGCAGTGCCGTGGACAGGGAGATGTACGAGCAGTACTTC
.,TRBJ1-1,TRBD1,TRBV5-5,CASSTGQENTEAFF,TGTGCCAGCAGCACCGGACAGGAGAACACTGAAGCTTTCTTT
.,TRBJ1-1,.,TRBV18,CASSPRQADTEAFF,TGTGCCAGCTCACCACGACAGGCAGATACTGAAGCTTTCTTT
.,TRBJ2-7,.,TRBV28,CASSPRGFEQYF,TGTGCCAGCAGCCCGAGGGGGTTCGAGCAGTACTTC
few,TRBJ2-1,.,TRBV7-9,CASSLGGNKGSYTEQFF,TGTGCCAGCAGCTTAGGGGGAAACAAGGGGTCCTACACTGAGCAGTTCTTC
.,TRBJ2-7,.,TRBV4-3,CASSPQLRYEQYF,TGCGCCAGCAGCCCACAACTGAGATACGAGCAGTACTTC
.,TRBJ2-7,TRBD2,TRBV6-5,CASRRTSGPYEQYF,TGTGCCAGCAGAAGGACTAGCGGGCCCTACGAGCAGTACTTC
.,TRBJ2-1,TRBD2,TRBV6-4,CASSTIGTSSEQFF,TGTGCCAGCAGCACGATCGGGACTAGTAGTGAGCAGTTCTTC
.,TRBJ1-2,.,TRBV5-1,CASSSSTGSIIDWDGYTF,TGCGCCAGCAGTAGTTCTACAGGGTCTATCATCGATTGGGATGGCTACACCTTC
few,TRBJ1-1,TRBD1,TRBV7-2,CASSSQGAVGNTEAFF,TGTGCCAGCAGTTCACAGGGGGCGGTGGGGAACACTGAAGCTTTCTTT
.,TRBJ2-1,.,TRBV20-1,CSAREGGSYNEQFF,TGCAGTGCTAGAGAAGGGGGCTCCTACAATGAGCAGTTCTTC
few,TRBJ1-1,.,TRBV12-3/TRBV12-4,CASSRSSPEAFF,TGTGCCAGCAGTAGGTCTTCCCCTGAAGCTTTCTTT
.,TRBJ1-1,TRBD1,TRBV2,CASNLDRETMNTEAFF,TGTGCCAGCAACCTAGACAGGGAAACTATGAACACTGAAGCTTTCTTT
.,TRBJ2-5,.,TRBV7-3,CASSLKGGTGETQYF,TGTGCCAGCAGCTTAAAGGGGGGAACGGGAGAGACCCAGTACTTC
.,TRBJ1-1,.,TRBV18,CASSPDSANTEAFF,TGTGCCAGCTCACCCGATTCGGCGAACACTGAAGCTTTCTTT
few,TRBJ1-2,.,TRBV15,CATRTDFNYGYTF,TGTGCCACTCGGACAGACTTTAACTATGGCTACACCTTC
.,TRBJ2-7,.,TRBV7-6,CASSLGSRVDEQYF,TGTGCCAGCAGCTTAGGTAGCAGGGTGGACGAGCAGTACTTC
.,TRBJ2-1,TRBD1,TRBV4-1,CASSQEGQGRYNEQFF,TGCGCCAGCAGCCAAGAGGGACAGGGACGGTACAATGAGCAGTTCTTC
few,TRBJ2-1,TRBD2,TRBV7-2,CASSSSGTSGRIYNEQFF,TGTGCCAGCAGCTCGTCCGGGACTAGCGGGAGGATTTACAATGAGCAGTTCTTC
.,TRBJ1-2,.,TRBV2,CASSLIAYGYTF,TGTGCCAGCAGCCTAATAGCCTATGGCTACACCTTC
.,TRBJ2-7,.,TRBV4-1,CASSQESLAENYEQYF,TGCGCCAGCAGCCAAGAGTCGTTGGCCGAAAACTACGAGCAGTACTTC
.,TRBJ2-1,TRBD2,TRBV29-1,CSVAGTSGANEQFF,TGCAGCGTCGCCGGGACTAGCGGCGCCAATGAGCAGTTCTTC
few,TRBJ2-7,.,TRBV4-1,CASSQDFEEQYF,TGCGCCAGCAGCCAAGATTTCGAGGAACAGTACTTC
once,TRBJ1-2,.,TRBV24-1,CATSDIGTDYGYTF,TGTGCCACCAGTGACATAGGGACGGACTATGGCTACACCTTC
.,TRBJ2-7,.,TRBV20-1,CSARDEGAGRREQYF,TGCAGTGCTAGAGACGAGGGAGCGGGCAGGAGGGAGCAGTACTTC
few,TRBJ2-1,.,TRBV7-2,CASSWGLGSYNEQFF,TGTGCCAGCAGCTGGGGACTGGGTTCTTACAATGAGCAGTTCTTC
.,TRBJ2-1,.,TRBV11-1,CASSLRLVAYNEQFF,TGTGCCAGCAGCCTTAGACTAGTCGCCTACAATGAGCAGTTCTTC
.,TRBJ2-1,TRBD2,TRBV5-1,CASSLVGTSGRARYNEQFF,TGCGCCAGCAGCTTGGTCGGGACTAGCGGGAGGGCCAGGTACAATGAGCAGTTCTTC
.,TRBJ1-2,TRBD1,TRBV20-1,CSAMTPGQGDYGYTF,TGCAGTGCTATGACTCCGGGACAGGGGGACTATGGCTACACCTTC
few,TRBJ2-5,.,TRBV6-5,CASSYGWGDTQETQYF,TGTGCCAGCAGTTATGGGTGGGGGGATACCCAAGAGACCCAGTACTTC
few,TRBJ2-1,TRBD2,TRBV4-2,CASSQDEESGSISVEQFF,TGTGCCAGCAGCCAAGATGAAGAAAGCGGGAGTATAAGCGTTGAGCAGTTCTTC
.,TRBJ1-1,.,TRBV7-2,CASAAQQNTEAFF,TGTGCCAGCGCGGCACAGCAGAACACTGAAGCTTTCTTT
.,TRBJ2-5,.,TRBV29-1,CSAGTGSETQYF,TGCAGCGCCGGAACAGGGTCAGAGACCCAGTACTTC
few,TRBJ2-1,.,TRBV13,CASSYDAGNEQFF,TGTGCCAGCAGCTACGACGCTGGGAATGAGCAGTTCTTC
.,TRBJ2-7,.,TRBV5-1,CASSTTTKAHEQYF,TGCGCCAGCAGCACTACAACGAAAGCCCACGAGCAGTACTTC
.,TRBJ1-1,.,TRBV9,CASSARFMNTEAFF,TGTGCCAGCAGCGCGAGGTTTATGAACACTGAAGCTTTCTTT
once,TRBJ2-1,.,TRBV4-3,CASSHLTDGSYNEQFF,TGCGCCAGCAGCCACCTAACGGACGGATCCTACAATGAGCAGTTCTTC
.,TRBJ2-7,TRBD2,TRBV15,CATSREAGESYEQYF,TGTGCCACCAGCAGAGAAGCGGGGGAGTCCTACGAGCAGTACTTC
many,TRBJ2-3,.,TRBV24-1,CATSNGRRDTQYF,TGTGCCACCAGTAACGGACGAAGGGATACGCAGTATTTT
.,TRBJ2-6,.,TRBV27,CASSRIGYSGANVLTF,TGTGCCAGCAGTAGAATCGGTTACTCTGGGGCCAACGTCCTGACTTTC
.,TRBJ2-5,TRBD2,TRBV5-1,CASSLGTSKETQYF,TGCGCCAGCAGCCTGGGGACTAGCAAAGAGACCCAGTACTTC
.,TRBJ1-1,TRBD1,TRBV12-3/TRBV12-4,CASTFKGQGAFF,TGTGCCAGCACCTTTAAAGGACAGGGGGCTTTCTTT
many,TRBJ2-2,.,TRBV4-3,CASSQVRDTGELFF,TGCGCCAGCAGCCAAGTGAGGGACACCGGGGAGCTGTTTTTT
.,TRBJ1-5,.,TRBV12-3/TRBV12-4,CASSLARDQPQHF,TGTGCCAGCAGTTTAGCCCGGGATCAGCCCCAGCATTTT
.,TRBJ1-2,.,TRBV4-3,CASSQGRFPYGYTF,TGCGCCAGCAGCCAAGGGAGATTTCCCTATGGCTACACCTTC
many,TRBJ2-3,.,TRBV5-1,CASSPEPGDTQYF,TGCGCCAGCAGCCCTGAGCCTGGGGATACGCAGTATTTT
.,TRBJ2-3,.,TRBV18,CASSPGVSTDTQYF,TGTGCCAGCTCACCGGGAGTGAGCACAGATACGCAGTATTTT
few,TRBJ2-3,.,TRBV4-3,CASSQDEGGTDTQYF,TGCGCCAGCAGCCAAGATGAGGGAGGCACAGATACGCAGTATTTT